A selection of T cell receptor beta chains follows, all from one sample in a study of CD4 T cell repertoires in COVID-19. Some clones are missing from TCRdb's copy, which holds only in-frame ones; the method was immunoSEQ multiplex PCR. Among about 24,000 clones listed, about 93% were seen once. The specimen comprised circulating follicular helper CD4+ T cells (cTfh) from blood, sampled before the COVID-19 pandemic. These receptor sequences come from a human donor who had COVID-19. Both conserved end residues are part of each CDR3. A D gene is named only where the DNA matches it firmly. Not every row has a clone size; where given, it reads once, few, many or a size class.

>TRBJ1-4|TRBV15|NA|NA
CATNTGGRGEKLFF
TGTGCCACCAACACGGGGGGAAGAGGTGAAAAACTGTTTTTT
>TRBJ2-7|TRBV11-2|NA|NA
CASSLGGVSIYEQYF
TGTGCCAGCAGCTTAGGGGGGGTGTCGATCTACGAGCAGTACTTC
>TRBJ2-3|TRBV7-2|NA|TRBD2
CASSSGLAGFNTDTQYF
TGTGCCAGCAGCTCCGGTCTAGCGGGCTTCAACACAGATACGCAGTATTTT
>TRBJ1-1|TRBV7-8|NA|NA
CASSLEEVTEAFF
TGTGCCAGCAGCTTGGAAGAGGTCACTGAAGCTTTCTTT
>TRBJ2-4|TRBV30|NA|TRBD1
CAWSAETGLNIQYF
TGTGCCTGGAGTGCCGAGACAGGGTTAAACATTCAGTACTTC
>TRBJ2-5|TRBV7-2|NA|NA
CASSLKTGLGETQYF
TGTGCCAGCAGCTTAAAGACAGGACTGGGGGAGACCCAGTACTTC
>TRBJ2-2|TRBV15|NA|TRBD2
CATSRPGAGGRRLNTGELFF
TGTGCCACCAGCAGACCGGGGGCGGGGGGGCGGCGTTTGAACACCGGGGAGCTGTTTTTT
>TRBJ1-4|TRBV6-1|once|NA
CASSEDLGAITNEKLFF
TGTGCCAGCAGTGAAGATCTGGGGGCGATAACTAATGAAAAACTGTTTTTT
>TRBJ2-1|TRBV7-6|NA|TRBD2
CASSLGAAGGLGNEQFF
TGTGCCAGCAGCTTAGGAGCAGCGGGAGGGCTGGGCAATGAGCAGTTCTTC
>TRBJ1-2|TRBV9|NA|NA
CASSVGGGQDYWGYTF
TGTGCCAGCAGCGTTGGGGGGGGGCAGGACTACTGGGGCTACACCTTC
>TRBJ1-4|TRBV4-1|NA|NA
CATQLGAGETNEKLFF
TGCGCCACCCAATTGGGGGCCGGGGAAACTAATGAAAAACTGTTTTTT
>TRBJ1-2|TRBV30|NA|TRBD1
CAWKGQGFAYGYTF
TGTGCCTGGAAGGGACAGGGGTTTGCGTATGGCTACACCTTC
>TRBJ2-2|TRBV5-1|NA|TRBD2
CASSPGLVGGELFF
TGCGCCAGCAGCCCCGGACTAGTGGGTGGGGAGCTGTTTTTT
>TRBJ1-2|TRBV28|NA|NA
CASSLREGGYTF
TGTGCCAGCAGTTTACGGGAGGGCGGCTACACCTTC
>TRBJ1-2|TRBV30|NA|NA
CAWTPGLNYGYTF
TGTGCCTGGACCCCGGGACTGAACTATGGCTACACCTTC
>TRBJ2-5|TRBV18|NA|TRBD1
CASSSDRGSGETQYF
TGTGCCAGCTCATCGGACAGGGGGTCGGGAGAGACCCAGTACTTC
>TRBJ2-3|TRBV4-2|NA|TRBD2
CASSQGGSGGQVDTQYF
TGTGCCAGCAGCCAAGGGGGTAGCGGGGGCCAGGTAGATACGCAGTATTTT
>TRBJ2-7|TRBV19|NA|NA
CASSPFDRAGGEQYF
TGTGCCAGTAGTCCCTTCGACAGGGCCGGGGGCGAGCAGTACTTC
>TRBJ2-3|TRBV7-2|NA|TRBD2
CASSSRLAGGLDTQYF
TGTGCCAGCAGCTCAAGACTAGCGGGGGGCTTAGATACGCAGTATTTT
>TRBJ2-5|TRBV7-3|once|NA
CASSATGEETQYF
TGTGCCAGCAGCGCGACAGGAGAAGAGACCCAGTACTTC
>TRBJ1-3|TRBV6-6|NA|NA
CASSYSPFSGNTIYF
TGTGCCAGCAGTTACTCCCCCTTTTCTGGAAACACCATATATTTT
>TRBJ1-3|TRBV6-6|NA|TRBD1
CASSYGQGAAGNTIYF
TGTGCCAGCAGTTACGGACAGGGGGCGGCAGGAAACACCATATATTTT